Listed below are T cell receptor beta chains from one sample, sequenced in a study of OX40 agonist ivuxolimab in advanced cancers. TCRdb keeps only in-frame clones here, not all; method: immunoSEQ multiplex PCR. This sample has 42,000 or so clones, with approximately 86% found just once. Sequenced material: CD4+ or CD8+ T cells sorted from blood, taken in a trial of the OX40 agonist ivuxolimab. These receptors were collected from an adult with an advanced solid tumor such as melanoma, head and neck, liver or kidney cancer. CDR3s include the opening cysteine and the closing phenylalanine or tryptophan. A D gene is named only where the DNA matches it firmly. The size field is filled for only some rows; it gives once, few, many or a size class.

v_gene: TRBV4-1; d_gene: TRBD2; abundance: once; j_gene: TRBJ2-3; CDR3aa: CASRLSGGGADTQYF; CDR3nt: TGCGCCAGCAGGCTTAGCGGGGGTGGCGCAGATACGCAGTATTTT
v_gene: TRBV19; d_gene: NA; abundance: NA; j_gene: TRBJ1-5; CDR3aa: CASSIVFTGRNQPQHF; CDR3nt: TGTGCCAGTAGTATAGTATTCACAGGCCGAAATCAGCCCCAGCATTTT
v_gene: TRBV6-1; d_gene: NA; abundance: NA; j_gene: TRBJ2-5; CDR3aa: CASSELGRGQTQYF; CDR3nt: TGTGCCAGCAGTGAATTAGGCAGGGGACAGACCCAGTACTTC
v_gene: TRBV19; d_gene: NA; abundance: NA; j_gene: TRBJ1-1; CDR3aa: CASSMPLESNTEAFF; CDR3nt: TGTGCCAGTAGTATGCCCCTAGAATCGAACACTGAAGCTTTCTTT
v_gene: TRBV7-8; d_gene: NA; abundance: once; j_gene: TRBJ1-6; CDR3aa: CASSPDRNSPLHF; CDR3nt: TGTGCCAGCAGCCCCGACAGGAATTCACCCCTCCACTTT
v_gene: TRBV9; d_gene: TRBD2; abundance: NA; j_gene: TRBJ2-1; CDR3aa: CASSVALAAADEQFF; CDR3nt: TGTGCCAGCAGCGTAGCACTAGCGGCGGCGGATGAGCAGTTCTTC
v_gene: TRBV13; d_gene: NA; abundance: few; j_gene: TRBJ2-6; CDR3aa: CASSPEGRISGANVLTF; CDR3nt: TGTGCCAGCAGCCCGGAGGGACGGATCTCTGGGGCCAACGTCCTGACTTTC
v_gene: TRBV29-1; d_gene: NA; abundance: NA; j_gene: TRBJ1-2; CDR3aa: CSVGLGPSYGYTF; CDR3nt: TGCAGCGTCGGCCTGGGACCATCCTATGGCTACACCTTC
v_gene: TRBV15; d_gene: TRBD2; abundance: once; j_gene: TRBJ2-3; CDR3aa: CATSRAPSGSTDTQYF; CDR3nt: TGTGCCACCAGCAGAGCCCCTAGCGGGAGCACAGATACGCAGTATTTT
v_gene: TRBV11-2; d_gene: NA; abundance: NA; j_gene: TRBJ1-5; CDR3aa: CASSWTERRPQHF; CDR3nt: TGTGCCAGCAGCTGGACCGAGCGGAGGCCCCAGCATTTT
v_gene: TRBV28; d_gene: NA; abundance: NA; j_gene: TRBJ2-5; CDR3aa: CASSSRGTETQYF; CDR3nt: TGTGCCAGCAGTAGCAGGGGTACCGAGACCCAGTACTTC
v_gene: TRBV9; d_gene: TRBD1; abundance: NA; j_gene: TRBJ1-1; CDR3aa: CASSVVSGQGRWDTEAFF; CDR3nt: TGTGCCAGCAGCGTAGTTAGTGGACAGGGTAGGTGGGACACTGAAGCTTTCTTT
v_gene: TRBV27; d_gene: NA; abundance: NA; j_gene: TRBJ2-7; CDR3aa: CASKEPGLLEQYF; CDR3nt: TGTGCCAGCAAAGAACCGGGACTCCTCGAGCAGTACTTC
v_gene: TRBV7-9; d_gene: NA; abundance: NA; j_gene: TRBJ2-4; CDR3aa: CASSLAGRNIQYF; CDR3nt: TGTGCCAGCAGCTTAGCGGGGAGAAACATTCAGTACTTC
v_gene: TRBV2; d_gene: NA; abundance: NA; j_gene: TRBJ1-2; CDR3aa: CASSSSDSYGYTF; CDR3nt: TGTGCCAGCAGTTCCTCGGACAGCTATGGCTACACCTTC
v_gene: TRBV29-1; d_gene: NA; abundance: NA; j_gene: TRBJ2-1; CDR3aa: CSVESRTTTTNEQFF; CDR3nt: TGCAGCGTGGAATCCCGGACAACAACCACCAATGAGCAGTTCTTC
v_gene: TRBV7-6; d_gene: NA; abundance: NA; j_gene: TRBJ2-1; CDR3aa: CASSLEASSNEQFF; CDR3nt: TGTGCCAGCAGCTTAGAAGCTAGCTCGAATGAGCAGTTCTTC
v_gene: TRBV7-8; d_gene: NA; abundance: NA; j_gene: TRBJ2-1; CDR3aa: CASSLGTGGGFF; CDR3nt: TGTGCCAGCAGCTTAGGGACAGGAGGGGGGTTCTTC
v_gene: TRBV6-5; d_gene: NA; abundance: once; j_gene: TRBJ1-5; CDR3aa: CASSYGTGGQPQHF; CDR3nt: TGTGCCAGCAGTTACGGGACGGGCGGTCAGCCCCAGCATTTT
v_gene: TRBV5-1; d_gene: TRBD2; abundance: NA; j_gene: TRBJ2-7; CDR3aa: CASSSQGLAGETSYEQYF; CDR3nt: TGCGCCAGCAGCTCCCAGGGACTAGCGGGCGAAACTTCCTACGAGCAGTACTTC
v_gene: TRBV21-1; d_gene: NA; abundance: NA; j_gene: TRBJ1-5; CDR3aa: CASSKGGQEASNQPQHF; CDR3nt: TGTGCCAGCAGCAAAGGGGGACAGGAGGCTAGCAATCAGCCCCAGCATTTT
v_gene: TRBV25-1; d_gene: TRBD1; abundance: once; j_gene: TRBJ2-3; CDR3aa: CASSPWGQTSTDTQYF; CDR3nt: TGTGCCAGCAGCCCCTGGGGACAGACTAGCACAGATACGCAGTATTTT
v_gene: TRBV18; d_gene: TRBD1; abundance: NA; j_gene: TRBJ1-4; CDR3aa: CASSPLTGTNEKLFF; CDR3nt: TGTGCCAGCTCACCCTTGACAGGGACTAATGAAAAACTGTTTTTT
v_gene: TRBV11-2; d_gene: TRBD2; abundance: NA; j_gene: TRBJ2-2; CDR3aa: CASSPNPRGGVTGELFF; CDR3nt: TGTGCCAGCAGCCCCAATCCGCGGGGAGGGGTCACCGGGGAGCTGTTTTTT
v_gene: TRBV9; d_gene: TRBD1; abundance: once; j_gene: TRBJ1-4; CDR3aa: CASSASLGTGGVFEKLFF; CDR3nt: TGTGCCAGCAGCGCCAGCCTTGGGACAGGGGGCGTCTTTGAAAAACTGTTTTTT
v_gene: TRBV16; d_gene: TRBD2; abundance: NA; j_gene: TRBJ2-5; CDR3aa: CASSQLGGPSGQETQYF; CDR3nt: TGTGCCAGCAGCCAACTCGGAGGGCCTAGCGGCCAAGAGACCCAGTACTTC
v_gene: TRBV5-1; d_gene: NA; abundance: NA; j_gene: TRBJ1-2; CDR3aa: CASSFNGLQPNYGYTF; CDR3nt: TGCGCCAGCAGCTTCAATGGACTGCAACCTAACTATGGCTACACCTTC
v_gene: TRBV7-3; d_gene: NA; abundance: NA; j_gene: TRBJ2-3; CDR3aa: CASSLGADTQYF; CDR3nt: TGTGCCAGCAGCCTCGGGGCAGATACGCAGTATTTT
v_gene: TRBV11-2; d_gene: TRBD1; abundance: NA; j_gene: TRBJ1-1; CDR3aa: CASSFGRDSLETTEAFF; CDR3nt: TGTGCCAGCAGCTTTGGAAGGGACAGTCTTGAGACCACTGAAGCTTTCTTT
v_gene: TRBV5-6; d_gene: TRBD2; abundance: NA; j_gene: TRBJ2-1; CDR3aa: CASSFGGSVYNEQFF; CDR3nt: TGTGCCAGCAGCTTCGGCGGGAGCGTTTACAATGAGCAGTTCTTC
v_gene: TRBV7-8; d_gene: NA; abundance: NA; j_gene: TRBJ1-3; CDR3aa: CASSLGVSSGNTIYF; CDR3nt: TGTGCCAGCAGCTTAGGGGTCTCCTCTGGAAACACCATATATTTT
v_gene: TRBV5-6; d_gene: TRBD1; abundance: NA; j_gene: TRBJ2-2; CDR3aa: CASSFDVGTGGDGELFF; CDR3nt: TGTGCCAGCAGCTTTGACGTTGGGACAGGAGGGGACGGGGAGCTGTTTTTT
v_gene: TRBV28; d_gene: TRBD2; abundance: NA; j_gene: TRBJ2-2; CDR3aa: CASSLPLTSGRGTGELFF; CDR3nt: TGTGCCAGCAGTTTACCATTGACTAGCGGGAGAGGCACCGGGGAGCTGTTTTTT
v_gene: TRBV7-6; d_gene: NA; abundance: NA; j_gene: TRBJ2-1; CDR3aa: CASSLLSRGNEQFF; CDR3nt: TGTGCCAGCAGCTTACTATCTAGAGGAAATGAGCAGTTCTTC
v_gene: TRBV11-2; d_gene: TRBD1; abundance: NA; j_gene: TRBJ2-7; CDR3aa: CASSGTGGVYGVEQYF; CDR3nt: TGTGCCAGCAGCGGGACAGGGGGCGTCTACGGCGTCGAGCAGTACTTC
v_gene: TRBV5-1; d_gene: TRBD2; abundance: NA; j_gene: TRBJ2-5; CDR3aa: CASSLIFVAGGETQYF; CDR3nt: TGCGCCAGCAGCTTGATCTTCGTAGCGGGAGGGGAGACCCAGTACTTC
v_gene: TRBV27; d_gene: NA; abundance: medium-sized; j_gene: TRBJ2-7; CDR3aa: CASSLDISSYEQYF; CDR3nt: TGTGCCAGCAGCCTCGACATTTCCTCCTACGAGCAGTACTTC
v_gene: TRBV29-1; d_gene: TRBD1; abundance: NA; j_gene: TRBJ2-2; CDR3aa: CSVATGETNTGELFF; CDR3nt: TGCAGCGTTGCGACAGGGGAGACGAACACCGGGGAGCTGTTTTTT
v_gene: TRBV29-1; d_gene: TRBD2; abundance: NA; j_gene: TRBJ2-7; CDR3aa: CSVRDYTYREQYF; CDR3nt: TGCAGCGTTCGGGACTACACTTATCGGGAGCAGTACTTC
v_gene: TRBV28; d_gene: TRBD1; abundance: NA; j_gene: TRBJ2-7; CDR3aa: CASIRTGDTYEQYF; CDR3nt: TGTGCCAGCATTAGGACAGGGGACACCTACGAGCAGTACTTC
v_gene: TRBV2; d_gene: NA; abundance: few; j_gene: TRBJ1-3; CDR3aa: CASSGEFRSGNTIYF; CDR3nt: TGTGCCAGCAGTGGGGAATTCAGATCTGGAAACACCATATATTTT
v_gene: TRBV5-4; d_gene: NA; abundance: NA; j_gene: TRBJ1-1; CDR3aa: CASSFETVTNTEAFF; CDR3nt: TGTGCCAGCAGCTTTGAGACAGTTACGAACACTGAAGCTTTCTTT
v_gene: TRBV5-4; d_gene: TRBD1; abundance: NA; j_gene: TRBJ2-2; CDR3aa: CASSFGTANTGELFF; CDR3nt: TGTGCCAGCAGCTTTGGGACAGCGAACACCGGGGAGCTGTTTTTT
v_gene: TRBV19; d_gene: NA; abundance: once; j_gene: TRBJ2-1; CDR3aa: CASSPGHPYNEQFF; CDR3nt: TGTGCCAGTAGCCCGGGACATCCTTACAATGAGCAGTTCTTC
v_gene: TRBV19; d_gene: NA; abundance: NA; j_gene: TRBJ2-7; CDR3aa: CASSPTGASEQYF; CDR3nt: TGTGCCAGTAGTCCAACCGGTGCAAGCGAGCAGTACTTC
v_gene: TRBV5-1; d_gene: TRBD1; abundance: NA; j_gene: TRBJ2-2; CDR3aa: CASSSTGGGSNTGELFF; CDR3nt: TGCGCCAGCAGCTCGACAGGGGGCGGCTCGAACACCGGGGAGCTGTTTTTT
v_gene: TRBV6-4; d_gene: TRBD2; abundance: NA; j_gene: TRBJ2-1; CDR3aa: CASSAGLAGGNEQFF; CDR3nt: TGTGCCAGCAGCGCCGGACTAGCGGGAGGCAATGAGCAGTTCTTC
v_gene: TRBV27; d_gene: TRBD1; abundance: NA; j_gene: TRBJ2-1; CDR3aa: CASSLVRGISYNEQFF; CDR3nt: TGTGCCAGCAGTTTAGTCAGGGGGATATCCTACAATGAGCAGTTCTTC
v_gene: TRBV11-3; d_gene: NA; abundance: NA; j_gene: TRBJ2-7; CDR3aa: CASSLGPQSYEQYF; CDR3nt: TGTGCCAGCAGCTTAGGACCACAGTCCTACGAGCAGTACTTC
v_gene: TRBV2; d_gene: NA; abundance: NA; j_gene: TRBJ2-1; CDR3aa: CASSEEGFHEQFF; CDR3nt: TGTGCCAGCAGTGAAGAAGGGTTCCATGAGCAGTTCTTC
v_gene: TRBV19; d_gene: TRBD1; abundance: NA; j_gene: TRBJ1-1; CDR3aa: CASSNLQGQMVEAFF; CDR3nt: TGTGCCAGTAGTAACCTACAGGGGCAAATGGTGGAAGCTTTCTTT
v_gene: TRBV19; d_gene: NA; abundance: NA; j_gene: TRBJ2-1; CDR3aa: CASTSTGWGEQFF; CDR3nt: TGTGCCAGTACTTCAACCGGGTGGGGCGAGCAGTTCTTC
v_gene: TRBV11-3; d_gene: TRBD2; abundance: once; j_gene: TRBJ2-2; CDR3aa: CASSLPGGTGELFF; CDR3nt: TGTGCCAGCAGCTTACCGGGAGGAACCGGGGAGCTGTTTTTT
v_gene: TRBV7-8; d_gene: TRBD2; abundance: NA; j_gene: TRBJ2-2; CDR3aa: CASSSPRTSGKNTGELFF; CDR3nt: TGTGCCAGCAGCTCGCCCCGGACTAGCGGGAAGAACACCGGGGAGCTGTTTTTT
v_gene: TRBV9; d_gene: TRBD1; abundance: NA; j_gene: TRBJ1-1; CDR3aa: CASSTRTGSYTEAFF; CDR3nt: TGTGCCAGCAGCACAAGGACAGGTTCGTACACTGAAGCTTTCTTT
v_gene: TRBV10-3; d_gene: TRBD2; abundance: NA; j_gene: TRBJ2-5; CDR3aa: CAIRGTSGDPQETQYF; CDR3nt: TGTGCCATCAGAGGGACTAGCGGGGACCCCCAAGAGACCCAGTACTTC
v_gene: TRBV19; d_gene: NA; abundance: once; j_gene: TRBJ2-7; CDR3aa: CASSIDLAGTYEQYF; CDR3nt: TGTGCCAGTAGTATAGATCTGGCAGGGACCTACGAGCAGTACTTC
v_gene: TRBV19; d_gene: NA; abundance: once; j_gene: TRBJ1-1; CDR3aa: CASSADVETEAFF; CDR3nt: TGTGCCAGTAGTGCGGACGTGGAGACTGAAGCTTTCTTT
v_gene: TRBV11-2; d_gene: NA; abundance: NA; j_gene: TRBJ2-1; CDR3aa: CASSLGLRGPYNEQFF; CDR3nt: TGTGCCAGCAGCTTAGGTCTCAGGGGCCCCTACAATGAGCAGTTCTTC